Shown below are 15 T cell receptor beta chains from a single sample sequenced in a study of T cell responses to AZD1222 COVID-19 vaccine. Assay used: immunoSEQ multiplex PCR; TCRdb lists only in-frame clones, some missing. Among about 82,000 clones listed, about 83% were seen once. The material sequenced was peripheral blood, taken 28 days after the second AZD1222 dose. These receptors all stem from an adult who received the AZD1222 COVID-19 vaccine.

The V call is TRBV5-8, the J call TRBJ1-1; D may be TRBD1 (5 bases). Germline loops: CDR1 SGHTS, CDR2 YDEGEE. The CDR3 has 16 residues. The ends were cut back, 2 bases at V and 1 base at J, with 15 bases in the middle. Here the CDR3 reads CASSLVLGVTNTEAFF. The CDR3 DNA reads as TGTGCCAGCAGCTTAGTACTGGGGGTAACGAACACTGAAGCTTTCTTT.

The genes are TRBV24-1 and TRBJ2-1; possible D gene TRBD2, 5 bases. The CDR3 sequence is 14 residues long. The germline CDR1 and CDR2 sequences are KGHDR and SFDVKD. V dropped 0 bases and J dropped 9 bases, with 11 bases sitting between them. CDR3 residues: CATSDLAGTPEQFF. CDR3 nucleotide sequence: TGTGCCACCAGTGATTTGGCGGGCACTCCTGAGCAGTTCTTC.

V gene TRBV19 combines with J gene TRBJ2-5; 7 nucleotides agree with TRBD2. Trimming took 5 bases from V and 7 from J; bases not matched to a gene: 1. The germline V gene has CDR1 LNHDA and CDR2 SQIVND (reference sequence). The CDR3 is 11 amino acids. This CDR3 is CASSSGGTQYF. The CDR3 DNA reads TGTGCCAGTAGTTCGGGGGGGACCCAGTACTTC. Drawing the rest from reference TRBV19 and TRBJ2-5, the complete variable domain is DGGITQSPKYLFRKEGQNVTLSCEQNLNHDAMYWYRQDPGQGLRLIYYSQIVNDFQKGDIAEGYSVSREKKESFPLTVTSAQKNPTAFYLCASSSGGTQYFGPGTRLLVL.

A few counts support this clone. The chain carries TRBV3-1 (or the pseudogene TRBV3-2) and TRBJ2-7; D gene unclear. Trimming stripped 1 base from V and 2 bases from J, with 9 bases between. Germline CDR1 is LGHDT and CDR2 is YNNKEL (reference sequence). This CDR3 spans 14 amino acids. CDR3 coding DNA: TGTGCCAGCAGCCAAGTCGGCCTAGCCTACGAGCAGTACTTC. It codes for CASSQVGLAYEQYF.

V is TRBV30 and J is TRBJ2-1, with 9 bases fitting TRBD1. This CDR3 contains 18 residues. Germline CDR1 GTSNPN, CDR2 SVGIG (reference sequence). V shed 4 bases, J shed 3 bases, and the junction held 16 bases outside the gene matches. In DNA form, the CDR3 reads TGTGCCTGGAATGGAGGACAAAGGGACAGGGTCAGCTACAATGAGCAGTTCTTC. Protein: CAWNGGQRDRVSYNEQFF.

The chain uses TRBV19 and TRBJ1-2; D is possibly TRBD1 (6 bases). With 3 bases removed from V and 4 bases from J, the gap between germline ends came to 12 bases. The V gene's germline CDR1 is LNHDA and CDR2 SQIVND (reference sequence). The CDR3 has 14 residues. The CDR3, as DNA: TGTGCCAGTAGTATGTCGGGACATCCCTATGGCTACACCTTC. Translating it yields CASSMSGHPYGYTF.

This clone was seen a few times. This chain uses TRBV7-6 with TRBJ1-2; TRBD1 is a possible D gene (6 bases). V was clipped by 1 base and J by 7 bases, with 19 bases between them. CDR3 length: 16 residues. Germline V gives CDR1 SGHVS, CDR2 FNYEAQ. As DNA, the CDR3 is TGTGCCAGCAGCTTAGAGGCAGTCGGGGGGCGGAGTGGCTACACCTTC. Protein sequence: CASSLEAVGGRSGYTF.

This clone was recorded a few times. The CDR3: CSADIGTAAHIQYF. Written as DNA, the CDR3 is TGCAGCGCTGATATAGGGACCGCGGCGCACATTCAGTACTTC. The chain combines TRBV29-1 with TRBJ2-4, with D tentatively TRBD1 or TRBD2 (5 bases each). In germline, CDR1 is SQVTM, CDR2 ANQGSEA. V lost 7 bases and J lost 8, with 21 bases in between. The CDR3 length is 14 residues.

CDR3 sequence: CASSQVHSPNEKLFF. Here the CDR3 DNA reads TGTGCCAGCAGCCAAGTACATTCGCCTAATGAAAAACTGTTTTTT. The genes are TRBV4-2 and TRBJ1-4; D gene uncertain. Trimming removed 1 base at V and 3 bases at J, with 9 bases between. Germline CDR1 is LGHNA and CDR2 is YNFKEQ. CDR3 length: 15 amino acids.

The chain links TRBV7-3 to TRBJ1-1; D is uncertain. CDR3 length: 13 amino acids. Germline assignment: CDR1 SGHTA and CDR2 FQGTGA. The V and J ends lost 7 bases and 5 bases respectively, with 14 bases between them. The CDR3 reads CASKFAGGTEAFF. The CDR3 coding sequence is TGTGCCAGCAAATTCGCAGGAGGAACTGAAGCTTTCTTT. The complete variable domain, with remaining parts taken from reference TRBV7-3 and TRBJ1-1, reads GAGVSQTPSNKVTEKGKYVELRCDPISGHTALYWYRQSLGQGPEFLIYFQGTGAADDSGLPNDRFFAVRPEGSVSTLKIQRTERGDSAVYLCASKFAGGTEAFFGQGTRLTVV.

This chain connects TRBV27 to TRBJ1-5, with 8 bases lining up with TRBD1. Germline-derived CDR1 and CDR2 are MNHEY and SMNVEV (reference sequence). This CDR3 comprises 16 residues. Trimming cost V 4 bases and J 2 bases; bases outside gene matches: 7. CDR3 amino acids: CASSSSMTGGNQPQHF. Written as DNA, the CDR3 is TGTGCCAGCAGTTCATCAATGACAGGGGGCAATCAGCCCCAGCATTTT.

The rearrangement joins TRBV7-9 to TRBJ2-7; D might be TRBD1 (7 bases). This CDR3 has 15 residues. The germline V and J ends were trimmed by 6 bases and 5 bases, with 20 bases remaining between them. Germline V lookup: CDR1 SEHNR, CDR2 FQNEAQ (reference sequence). The CDR3 nucleotides read TGTGCCAGCAGTTTTACCAGACAGGGAGGTAACGAGCAGTACTTC. Protein: CASSFTRQGGNEQYF.

This chain uses TRBV30 with TRBJ2-6; no clear D. CDR3 length: 15 amino acids. V lost 4 bases and J 0 bases, leaving 10 bases between the germline ends. From germline, CDR1 is GTSNPN and CDR2 SVGIG (reference sequence). As DNA, the CDR3 is TGTGCCTGGACCGTGAAGGGCTCTGGGGCCAACGTCCTGACTTTC. Its protein product is CAWTVKGSGANVLTF.

Here the CDR3 DNA reads TGTGCCAGCAGGAAGGGGGACAGGGAAGAAGCTTTCTTT. This codes for CASRKGDREEAFF. The J gene is TRBJ1-1, the V gene TRBV11-3; TRBD1 aligns across 9 bases. Germline V CDR1 and CDR2: SGHNT, YENEEA. The CDR3 contains 13 residues. After removal of 6 bases from V and 8 bases from J, the junction contained 7 bases not matched to a gene. The variable domain in full, completed from reference TRBV11-3 and TRBJ1-1, reads EAGVVQSPRYKIIEKKQPVAFWCNPISGHNTLYWYLQNLGQGPELLIRYENEEAVDDSQLPKDRFSAERLKGVDSTLKIQPAELGDSAVYLCASRKGDREEAFFGQGTRLTVV.

The V gene is TRBV20-1, the J gene TRBJ2-1; no definite D call. This CDR3 spans 11 amino acids. V was clipped by 5 bases and J by 4 bases, with 6 bases between them. Germline-derived CDR1 and CDR2 are DFQATT and SNEGSKA (reference sequence). DNA of the CDR3: TGCAGTGCTTCGAGGTACAATGAGCAGTTCTTC. Residues: CSASRYNEQFF.